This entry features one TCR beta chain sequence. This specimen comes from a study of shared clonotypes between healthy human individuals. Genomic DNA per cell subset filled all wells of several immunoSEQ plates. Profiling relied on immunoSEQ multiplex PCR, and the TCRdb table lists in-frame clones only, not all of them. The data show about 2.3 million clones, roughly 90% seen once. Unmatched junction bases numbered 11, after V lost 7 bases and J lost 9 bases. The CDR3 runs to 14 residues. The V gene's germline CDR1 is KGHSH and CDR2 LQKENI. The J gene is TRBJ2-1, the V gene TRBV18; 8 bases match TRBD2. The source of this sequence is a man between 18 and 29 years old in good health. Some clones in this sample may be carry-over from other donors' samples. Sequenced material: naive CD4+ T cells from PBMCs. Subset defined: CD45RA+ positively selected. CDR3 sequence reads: CASLPGLVLSEQFF. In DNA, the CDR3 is TGTGCCAGCTTGCCGGGACTAGTTCTCAGTGAGCAGTTCTTC.